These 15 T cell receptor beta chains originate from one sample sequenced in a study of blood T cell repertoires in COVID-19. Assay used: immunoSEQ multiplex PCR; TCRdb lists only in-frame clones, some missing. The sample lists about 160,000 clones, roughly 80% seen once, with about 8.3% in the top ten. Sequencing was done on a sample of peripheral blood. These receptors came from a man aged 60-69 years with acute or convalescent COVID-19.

The CDR3: CASSLGRRAPEQYF. CDR3 sequence (DNA): TGTGCCAGCAGCTTAGGGCGCAGGGCCCCCGAGCAGTACTTC. The chain is built from TRBV7-8 and TRBJ2-7; D is possibly TRBD1 (5 bases). The CDR3 is 14 amino acids. CDR1 SGHVS and CDR2 FQNEAQ come from the germline V gene. The V end lost 1 base, the J end lost 6 bases, and 13 bases lay between the germline ends.

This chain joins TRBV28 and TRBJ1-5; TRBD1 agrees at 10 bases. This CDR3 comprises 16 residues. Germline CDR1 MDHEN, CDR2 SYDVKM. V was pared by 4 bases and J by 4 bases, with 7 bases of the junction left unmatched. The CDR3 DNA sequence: TGTGCCAGCAGTTCCCCGGGACAGGGGTTGAATCAGCCCCAGCATTTT. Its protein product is CASSSPGQGLNQPQHF.

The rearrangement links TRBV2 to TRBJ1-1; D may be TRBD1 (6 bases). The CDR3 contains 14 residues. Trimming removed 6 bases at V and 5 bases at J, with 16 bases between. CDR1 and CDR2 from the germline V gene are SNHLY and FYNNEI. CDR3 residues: CASRGITGKTEAFF. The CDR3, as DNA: TGTGCCAGCAGGGGGATCACAGGGAAAACTGAAGCTTTCTTT. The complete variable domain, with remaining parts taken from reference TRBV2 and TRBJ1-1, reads EPEVTQTPSHQVTQMGQEVILRCVPISNHLYFYWYRQILGQKVEFLVSFYNNEISEKSEIFDDQFSVERPDGSNFTLKIRSTKLEDSAMYFCASRGITGKTEAFFGQGTRLTVV.

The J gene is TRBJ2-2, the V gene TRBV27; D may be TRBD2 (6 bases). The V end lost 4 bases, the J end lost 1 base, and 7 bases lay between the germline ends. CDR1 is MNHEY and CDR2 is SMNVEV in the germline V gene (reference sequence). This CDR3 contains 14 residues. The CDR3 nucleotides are TGTGCCAGCAGTTGGGACTGGAACACCGGGGAGCTGTTTTTT. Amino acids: CASSWDWNTGELFF.

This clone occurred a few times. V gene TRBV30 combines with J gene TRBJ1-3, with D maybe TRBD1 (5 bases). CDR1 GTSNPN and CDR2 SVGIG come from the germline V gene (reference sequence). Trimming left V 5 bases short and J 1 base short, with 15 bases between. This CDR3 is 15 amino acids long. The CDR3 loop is CAWGALGNSGNTIYF. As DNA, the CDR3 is TGTGCCTGGGGGGCTTTAGGGAATTCTGGAAACACCATATATTTT.

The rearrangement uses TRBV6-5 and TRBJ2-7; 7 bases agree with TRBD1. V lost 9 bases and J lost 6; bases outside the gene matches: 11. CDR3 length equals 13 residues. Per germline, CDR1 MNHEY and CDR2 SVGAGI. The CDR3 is CASVQGSKAEQYF. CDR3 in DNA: TGTGCCAGTGTACAGGGGTCGAAAGCCGAGCAGTACTTC.

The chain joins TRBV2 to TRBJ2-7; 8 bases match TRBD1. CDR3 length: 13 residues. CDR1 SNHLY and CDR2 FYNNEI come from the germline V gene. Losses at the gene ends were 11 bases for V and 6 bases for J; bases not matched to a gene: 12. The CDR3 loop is CAVTGASLVEQYF. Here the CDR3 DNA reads TGTGCCGTGACAGGGGCGTCGTTGGTCGAGCAGTACTTC.

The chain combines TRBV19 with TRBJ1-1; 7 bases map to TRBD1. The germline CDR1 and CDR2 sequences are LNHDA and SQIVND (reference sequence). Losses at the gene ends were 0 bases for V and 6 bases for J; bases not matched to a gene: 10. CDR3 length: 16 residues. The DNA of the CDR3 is TGTGCCAGTAGTATAGAGGGGAGCAGGGGGTTGTCTGAAGCTTTCTTT. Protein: CASSIEGSRGLSEAFF.

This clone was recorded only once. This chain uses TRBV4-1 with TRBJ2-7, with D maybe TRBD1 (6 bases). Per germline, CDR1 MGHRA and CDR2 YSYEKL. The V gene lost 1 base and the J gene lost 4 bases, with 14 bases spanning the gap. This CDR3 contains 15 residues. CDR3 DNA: TGCGCCAGCAGCCAAGGCAGGGGCGCATCTTACGAGCAGTACTTC. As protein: CASSQGRGASYEQYF.

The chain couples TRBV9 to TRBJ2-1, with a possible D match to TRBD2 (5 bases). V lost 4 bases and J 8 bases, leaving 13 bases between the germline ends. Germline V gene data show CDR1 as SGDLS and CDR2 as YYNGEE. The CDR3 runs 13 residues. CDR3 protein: CASSSGSPHEQFF. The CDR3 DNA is TGTGCCAGCAGCAGTGGGAGTCCGCATGAGCAGTTCTTC.

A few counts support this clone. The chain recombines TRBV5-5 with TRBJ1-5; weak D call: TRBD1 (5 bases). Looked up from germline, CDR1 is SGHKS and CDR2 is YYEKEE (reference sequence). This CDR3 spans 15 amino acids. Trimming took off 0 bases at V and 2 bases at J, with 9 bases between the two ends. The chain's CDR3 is CASSLAGVGNQPQHF. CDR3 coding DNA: TGTGCCAGCAGCTTGGCGGGGGTGGGCAATCAGCCCCAGCATTTT.

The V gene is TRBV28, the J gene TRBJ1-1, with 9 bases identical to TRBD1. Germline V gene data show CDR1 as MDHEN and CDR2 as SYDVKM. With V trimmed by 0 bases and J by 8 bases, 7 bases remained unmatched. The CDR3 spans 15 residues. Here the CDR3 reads CASSLWGTGKPEAFF. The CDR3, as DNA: TGTGCCAGCAGTTTATGGGGGACAGGGAAGCCGGAAGCTTTCTTT.

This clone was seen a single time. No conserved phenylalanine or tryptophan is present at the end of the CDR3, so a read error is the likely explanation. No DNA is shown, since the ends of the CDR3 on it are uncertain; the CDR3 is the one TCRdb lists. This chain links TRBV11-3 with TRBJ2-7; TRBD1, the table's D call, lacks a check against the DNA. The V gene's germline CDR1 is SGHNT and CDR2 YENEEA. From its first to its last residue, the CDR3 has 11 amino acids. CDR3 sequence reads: CASSSRQGTRI.

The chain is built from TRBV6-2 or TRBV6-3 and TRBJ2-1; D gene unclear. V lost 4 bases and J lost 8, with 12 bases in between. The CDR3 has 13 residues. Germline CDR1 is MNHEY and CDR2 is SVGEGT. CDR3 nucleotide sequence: TGTGCCAGCAGTTTTAAAGAAATAGATGAGCAGTTCTTC. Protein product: CASSFKEIDEQFF.

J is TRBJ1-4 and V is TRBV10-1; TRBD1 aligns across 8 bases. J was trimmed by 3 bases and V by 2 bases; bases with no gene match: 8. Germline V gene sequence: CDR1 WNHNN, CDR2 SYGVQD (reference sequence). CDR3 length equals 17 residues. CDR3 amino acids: CASSEMRQGLPNEKLFF. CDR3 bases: TGCGCCAGCAGTGAGATGCGACAGGGGTTGCCTAATGAAAAACTGTTTTTT.